This T cell receptor (beta chain) was sequenced during a study of blood T cell repertoires in COVID-19 (dated by TCRdb to 2019 to 2021). Regarding the complete study: Samples from collaborators originated in the United States, Italy and Spain and spanned both the acute and convalescent phases of COVID-19. The prospective study material was composed of cDNA or gDNA derived from T cells, B-cell-depleted T cells, or PBMCs. The dataset comprised deeply sampled blood TCRbeta repertoires from subjects exposed to, actively infected with, or recovered from COVID-19. The repertoires were released in a freely available public database intended as a resource for research on the immune response to SARS-CoV-2. Samples came from the ongoing ImmuneRACE study (first 160 participants) plus 1,254 subjects from 6 global collaborators. A de-identified subject ID, COVID-19 status, age in years and sex were almost always included in the sample metadata. Where available, HLA class I and class II types were taken from metadata supplied by the sample provider and were not determined by assay-based typing.

Broad study findings and their caveats: How much clinical and demographic metadata was included differed by source and by participant, and the metadata was provided uncurated.

Collaborating institutions collected whole blood in K2EDTA tubes following their own protocols. For TCRbeta analysis, collaborator samples were shipped as frozen whole blood, as isolated PBMCs, or as DNA extracted from either sample type. TCRbeta CDR3 regions were amplified from genomic DNA by means of the immunoSEQ Assay, a bias-controlled multiplex PCR. The study's own analysis went as follows. The number of nucleated cells in each sample was estimated from the amplification of reference gene primers within the assay. To quantify the absolute abundance of each unique TCRbeta CDR3 rearrangement, sequence reads were collapsed and filtered. Productive Simpson clonality was computed per sample as the square root of Simpson's diversity index over productive rearrangements. TCRdb provides this immuneACCESS table in a form limited to in-frame rearrangements. Some clones are lacking; in checked studies, under half of them reflect an unresolved V gene, and why the rest are absent is not known. V and J calls and clone size are given by that table; D and trimming were obtained from the DNA. The sample table contains 340,000 or so clones; only one count was recorded for around four fifths of them. In total, the top ten clones hold almost 3% of the sample.

As regards this clone: Its antigen specificity is not known. Base qualities are not recorded, but no much larger clone differs from it by a single base.

The receptor was isolated from a man aged 25-45 years with active or convalescent COVID-19. The sequencing sample was made of peripheral blood.

The CDR3 region reads CASSPHRAGGYTF. The DNA sequence is as follows: TGTGCCAGTAGTCCCCACAGGGCCGGTGGCTACACCTTC. The sequence is built from TRBV19 and TRBJ1-2; the best D guess is TRBD1, with 6 bases matching. The junction shows trimming of 5 bases on V and 7 bases on J, plus 14 bases between the germline ends. The CDR3 goes from the cysteine to the phenylalanine over 13 residues. Of all the DNA, just the CDR3 is kept, 39 bases in frame from base 1. The germline V gene (reference sequence) gives CDR1 as LNHDA and CDR2 as SQIVND.